One T cell receptor beta chain is described in this entry. This entry comes from a study of OX40 agonist ivuxolimab in advanced cancers. Libraries were prepared by immunoSEQ multiplex PCR; TCRdb keeps only in-frame clonotypes and omits some of them. Here the sample spans more than 40,000 clones, about 88% being singletons. The germline gives CDR1 SEHNR, CDR2 FQNEAQ (reference sequence). The CDR3 sequence is 14 residues long. V gave up 4 bases and J gave up 4 bases; unmatched junction bases: 5. The receptor comes from an adult with an advanced solid tumor such as melanoma, head and neck, liver or kidney cancer. This chain connects TRBV7-9 to TRBJ2-7; 9 nucleotides align to TRBD2. Sequenced here: CD4+ or CD8+ T cells sorted from blood, sampled in a trial of the OX40 agonist ivuxolimab. The CDR3: CASSSGTSLYEQYF. CDR3 in DNA: TGTGCCAGCAGCTCCGGGACTAGCCTTTACGAGCAGTACTTC.